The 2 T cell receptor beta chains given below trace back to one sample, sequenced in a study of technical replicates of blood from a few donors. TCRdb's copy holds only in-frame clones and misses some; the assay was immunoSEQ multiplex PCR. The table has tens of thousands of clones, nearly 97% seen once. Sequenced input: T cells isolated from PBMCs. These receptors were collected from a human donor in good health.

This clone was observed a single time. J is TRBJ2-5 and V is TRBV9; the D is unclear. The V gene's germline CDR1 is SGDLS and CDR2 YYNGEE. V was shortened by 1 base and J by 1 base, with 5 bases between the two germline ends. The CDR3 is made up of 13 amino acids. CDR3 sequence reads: CASSVNIQETQYF. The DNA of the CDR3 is TGTGCCAGCAGCGTAAACATCCAAGAGACCCAGTACTTC.

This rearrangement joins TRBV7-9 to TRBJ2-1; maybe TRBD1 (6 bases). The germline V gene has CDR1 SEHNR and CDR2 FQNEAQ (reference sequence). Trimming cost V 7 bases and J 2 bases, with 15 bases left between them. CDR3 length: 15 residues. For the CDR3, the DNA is TGTGCCAGCACTAGGACTGGGACACCCTACAATGAGCAGTTCTTC. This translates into CASTRTGTPYNEQFF.